The text below deals with one T cell receptor beta chain. The sample belongs to a study of blood T cells in healthy people across ages. With a J-beta primer mix and a sample-barcoded 5' primer, a second PCR ran about 6 to 11 cycles. TCRdb re-derived calls from the 5' RACE reads in MiXCR, one entry per CDR3 protein. Counted here are 1.4 million to 1.5 million distinct CDR3 sequences, around 39% occurring once; the ten biggest clones make up 7% to 9%. This CDR3 is built from 15 residues. The V end was cut by 6 bases, the J end by 7 bases, with 21 bases between. Germline CDR1 is WSHSY and CDR2 is SAAADI.

This chain joins TRBV10-2 and TRBJ2-5; perhaps TRBD2 as D (6 bases). The clonotype was recovered from a woman aged 18-29 years in good health. The sequencing sample was made of blood. CDR3 amino acids: CASRSTGILGGTQYF. CDR3 in DNA: TGCGCCAGCAGATCGACGGGCATCTTGGGGGGGACCCAGTACTTC.